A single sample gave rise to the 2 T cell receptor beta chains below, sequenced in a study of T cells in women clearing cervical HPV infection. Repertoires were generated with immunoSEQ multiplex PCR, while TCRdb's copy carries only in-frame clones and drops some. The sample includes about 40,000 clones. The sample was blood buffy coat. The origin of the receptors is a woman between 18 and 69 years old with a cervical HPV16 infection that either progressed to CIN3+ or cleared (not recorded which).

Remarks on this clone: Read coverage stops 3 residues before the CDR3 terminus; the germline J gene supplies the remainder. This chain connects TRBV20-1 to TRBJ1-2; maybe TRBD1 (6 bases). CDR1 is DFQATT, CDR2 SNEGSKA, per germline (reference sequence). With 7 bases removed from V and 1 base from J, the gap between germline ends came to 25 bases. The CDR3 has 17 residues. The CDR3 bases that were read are TGCAGTGTGGCCCACGGGACAACTGTTAGCTTTAACTATGGC. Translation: CSVAHGTTVSFNYG. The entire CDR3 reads CSVAHGTTVSFNYGYTF.

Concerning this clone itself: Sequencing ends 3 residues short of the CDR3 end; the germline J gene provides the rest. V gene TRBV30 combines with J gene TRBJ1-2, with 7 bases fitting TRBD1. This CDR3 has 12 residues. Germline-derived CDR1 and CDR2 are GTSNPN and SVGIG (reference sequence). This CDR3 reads CAWNTGEGGYTF. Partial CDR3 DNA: TGTGCCTGGAATACAGGGGAGGGAGGC.